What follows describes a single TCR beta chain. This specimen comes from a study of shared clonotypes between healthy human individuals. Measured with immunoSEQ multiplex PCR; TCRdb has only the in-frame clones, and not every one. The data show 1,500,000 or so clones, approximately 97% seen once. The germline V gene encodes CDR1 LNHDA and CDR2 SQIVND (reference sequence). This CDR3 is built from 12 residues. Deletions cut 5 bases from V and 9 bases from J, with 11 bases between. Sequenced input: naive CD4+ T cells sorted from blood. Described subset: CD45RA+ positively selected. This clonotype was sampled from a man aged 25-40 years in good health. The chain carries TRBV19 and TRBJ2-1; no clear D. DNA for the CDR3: TGTGCCAGTAGTTTAGGGTTTAGTGAGCAGTTCTTC. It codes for CASSLGFSEQFF. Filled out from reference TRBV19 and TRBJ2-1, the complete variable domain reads DGGITQSPKYLFRKEGQNVTLSCEQNLNHDAMYWYRQDPGQGLRLIYYSQIVNDFQKGDIAEGYSVSREKKESFPLTVTSAQKNPTAFYLCASSLGFSEQFFGPGTRLTVL.